The 12 T cell receptor beta chains given below trace back to one sample, sequenced in a study of identical twins. MiXCR, applied by TCRdb to the 5' RACE reads, yields one record per CDR3 protein. The top ten clones hold roughly 0.9% of a sample with some 660,000 distinct CDR3 sequences, around 8.6% of them seen once. This sample also belongs to another study, concerning yellow fever vaccine responses in identical twins.

The sequencing input was PBMCs. These receptor sequences come from a woman under 30 in good health.

This clonotype was recorded a few times. A read error may account for a junction end that differs from germline. The chain employs TRBV7-7 and TRBJ1-1; D is undetermined. Germline V CDR1 and CDR2: SSHAT, FNYEAQ (reference sequence). The CDR3 contains 13 residues. The CDR3 reads CASSLKEGTEAFF. The CDR3 DNA reads as TGTGCTAGCAGCTTGAAGGAAGGGACTGAAGCTTTCTTT.

This clonotype was detected ten times or more. The rearrangement uses TRBV21-1 and TRBJ1-1. TRBV21-1 is a recognized pseudogene. The CDR3 consists of 10 residues. The DNA for the CDR3 is TGTGCCAGCAGGGTGACTGAAGCTTTCTTT. Its protein product is CASRVTEAFF.

This clonotype was found many times. The V and J genes are TRBV5-1 and TRBJ2-5; TRBD2 matches 7 bases. This CDR3 comprises 15 residues. The V gene end was trimmed by 5 bases and the J gene end by 5 bases; junction bases not matched to a gene: 12. In germline, CDR1 is SGHRS, CDR2 YFSETQ. The CDR3 nucleotides are TGCGCCAGCAGTCTACGCCGGGGAGGGCCGGAGACCCAGTACTTC. Protein product: CASSLRRGGPETQYF.

At least ten counts were recorded for this clonotype. The rearrangement joins TRBV6-6 to TRBJ1-5; no firm D call. Trimming took off 6 bases at V and 7 bases at J, with 13 bases between the two ends. This CDR3 region has 13 residues. Germline CDR1 is MNHNY and CDR2 is SVGAGI (reference sequence). The DNA for the CDR3 is TGTGCCAGCAGCGGAGGTGGTCGGCAGCCCCAGCATTTT. Its translation: CASSGGGRQPQHF.

This clonotype has more than one count but fewer than ten. V and J are TRBV29-1 and TRBJ1-1; TRBD1 matches at 8 bases. J was trimmed by 4 bases and V by 0 bases; bases with no gene match: 1. Germline CDR1 reads SQVTM; CDR2 reads ANQGSEA. The CDR3 loop spans 13 amino acids. Written as DNA, the CDR3 is TGCAGCGTTGAAGACACAGGGGGCACTGAAGCTTTCTTT. Amino acids: CSVEDTGGTEAFF. The entire variable domain, with the rest obtained from reference TRBV29-1 and TRBJ1-1, is as follows: SAVISQKPSRDICQRGTSLTIQCQVDSQVTMMFWYRQQPGQSLTLIATANQGSEATYESGFVIDKFPISRPNLTFSTLTVSNMSPEDSSIYLCSVEDTGGTEAFFGQGTRLTVV.

This clonotype was detected only a few times. This rearrangement joins TRBV24-1 to TRBJ2-6; D unclear. Germline CDR1 and CDR2: KGHDR and SFDVKD. Trimming shortened V by 9 bases and J by 2 bases, and 13 bases separated the two germline ends. The CDR3 runs 15 residues. CDR3 sequence reads: CATSGTDTGANVLTF. In DNA, the CDR3 is TGTGCCACCTCTGGTACGGATACTGGGGCCAACGTCCTGACTTTC.

This clonotype has more than one count but fewer than ten. CDR3 bases: TGTGCCAGCAGCTTAGTAGGCCAAATGGGCTCCTACAATGAGCAGTTCTTC. Encoded protein: CASSLVGQMGSYNEQFF. The rearrangement links TRBV13 to TRBJ2-1; no clear D. The germline V gene encodes CDR1 PRHDT and CDR2 FYEKMQ (reference sequence). V was clipped by 1 base and J by 0 bases, with 13 bases between them. The CDR3 has 17 residues.

The J gene is TRBJ2-7, the V gene TRBV28; TRBD2 matches 7 bases. The J segment lost 3 bases and the V segment lost 5 bases, leaving 16 bases of the junction unmatched. This CDR3 comprises 17 residues. Per the germline V gene, CDR1 is MDHEN and CDR2 is SYDVKM. The CDR3 region is CASSTPRGSGSIYEQYF. Written as DNA, the CDR3 is TGTGCCAGCAGTACCCCTCGGGGTAGCGGGTCGATCTACGAGCAGTACTTC.

This clonotype was seen only a few times. V and J are TRBV7-2 and TRBJ2-1; a possible D gene is TRBD2 (6 bases). The CDR3 length is 13 residues. Trimming took off 3 bases at V and 8 bases at J, with 11 bases between the two ends. Per the germline V gene, CDR1 is SGHTA and CDR2 is FQGNSA. The CDR3: CASSFGTDDEQFF. DNA for the CDR3: TGTGCCAGCAGCTTCGGGACTGACGATGAGCAGTTCTTC.

The V call is TRBV5-1, the J call TRBJ1-1; tentatively, D is TRBD1 (6 bases). This CDR3 has 14 residues. CDR1 and CDR2 (germline): SGHRS, YFSETQ. V dropped 5 bases and J dropped 1 base, with 12 bases sitting between them. This chain's CDR3 is CASRSGAGNTEAFF. The DNA for the CDR3 is TGCGCCAGCAGATCAGGGGCCGGGAACACTGAAGCTTTCTTT.

This clonotype was counted only a few times. The chain combines TRBV7-2 with TRBJ2-7; no firm D call. V was trimmed by 3 bases and J by 4 bases, leaving 10 bases between them. In germline, CDR1 is SGHTA, CDR2 FQGNSA. The CDR3 extends over 13 amino acids. CDR3 protein: CASSLFTQYEQYF. The CDR3 DNA is TGTGCCAGCAGCTTGTTCACCCAATACGAGCAGTACTTC.

V gene TRBV20-1 combines with J gene TRBJ1-1, with 7 bases identical to TRBD1. Germline lookup yields CDR1 DFQATT and CDR2 SNEGSKA (reference sequence). After removal of 4 bases from V and 5 bases from J, the junction contained 4 bases not matched to a gene. This CDR3 has 12 residues. In DNA, the CDR3 is TGCAGTGCTAACAGGGGTGGGACTGAAGCTTTCTTT. Translating it yields CSANRGGTEAFF.